This is a list of T cell receptor beta chains from one sample in a study of identifying expanded T cells in peripheral blood. Generated by immunoSEQ multiplex PCR, the TCRdb table keeps only in-frame clones and is missing some. There are tens of thousands of clones in the sample; 75% to 90% occur only once, and approximately 2.8% lies in the top ten. Specimen: blood. These receptors were obtained from a person aged 18 to 75 in good health. Both conserved end residues are part of each CDR3. The order of the fields is D gene, V gene, CDR3 protein. The D gene is left open where the match is weak.

- TRBV6-5 CASSNSVYSPLHF
- TRBV28 CASSLGGATKNIQYF
- TRBV6-5 CASHITGLGHWGYTF
TRBD1 TRBV9 CASSPQGVNTEAFF
- TRBV5-4 CASSQDRETVFF
- TRBV28 CASSGGTLSGNTIYF
- TRBV28 CASSLEVTGYTF
TRBD2 TRBV6-5 CASGGSGLYEQYF
TRBD1 TRBV28 CASTERTGGVWGGYTF
- TRBV19 CASSIRLGAQWVTSTDTQYF
TRBD1 TRBV5-1 CASRRTGGSELFF
- TRBV20-1 CSARTAEAFF
- TRBV18 CASSQWGRDQPQHF
- TRBV9 CASSVDPGVGYNEQFF
TRBD1 TRBV28 CASTGTGSQYGGYTF
- TRBV21-1 CASSKEMASGTGTGELFF
TRBD1 TRBV2 CASTRDRSNTGELFF
- TRBV6-5 CASNAEYTDTQYF
- TRBV7-2 CASSSRPQSSYNEQFF
TRBD1 TRBV4-3 CASSQDRQGFNEQFF
- TRBV21-1 CASSKVTNSPLHF
- TRBV6-1 CASSAVRVMNTGELFF
- TRBV11-2 CASSFGLTPVTDTQYF
- TRBV7-2 CASSLGAGLNGEKLFF
TRBD1 TRBV23-1 CASSPNSGGRGYTF
- TRBV4-3 CASSQLGLSGYTF
- TRBV7-2 CASSPEASYTDTQYF
- TRBV29-1 CSVYGENTGELFF
- TRBV7-3 CASSAGAGTGELFF
TRBD2 TRBV4-2 CASSLGGTYEQYF
- TRBV28 CASVLDRPYEQYF
TRBD1 TRBV7-3 CASSTGQGTDAQYF
- TRBV9 CASSVGSATWTGELFF
TRBD1 TRBV11-2 CASRLRTGAPRMNTEAFF
- TRBV14 CASSQDSGTNYEQYF
TRBD2 TRBV19 CASSIGTRAHNEQFF
- TRBV7-2 CASSLGGGPATLHF
- TRBV5-1 CASSLGAGQPQHF
TRBD1 TRBV9 CASSATGTAINEKLFF
- TRBV4-1 CASSKIGGANTGELFF
TRBD2 TRBV13 CASSLRAGGLRPYEQYF
TRBD2 TRBV28 CASSLSGAQETQYF
TRBD1 TRBV5-4 CASSRDRGGFGSTDTQYF